This T cell receptor (beta chain) was captured by sequencing in a study of T cell responses to AZD1222 COVID-19 vaccine. Study-level background: Second-dose groups at about 4 or about 12 weeks were pooled.

The CDR3 totals 14 residues. CDR1 is SQVTM and CDR2 is ANQGSEA in the germline V gene. V trimming: 4 bases; J trimming: 4 bases; junction bases outside the gene matches: 5. This table comes from immunoSEQ multiplex PCR, and its TCRdb copy is limited to in-frame clones, with some not included. The repertoire holds 110,000 to 150,000 clones, with about nine tenths as singletons. This chain connects TRBV29-1 to TRBJ2-7; TRBD1 matches at 12 bases. The receptor was derived from an adult in good health. This sample comprised peripheral blood, obtained on day 0 of AZD1222 vaccination. CDR3 in DNA: TGCAGCGTTGCCCCGGGACAGGGGGCTTACGAGCAGTACTTC. Its translation: CSVAPGQGAYEQYF.